This T cell receptor (beta chain) appears in the sequencing data of a study of blood T cells in healthy people across ages. Overall study findings and caveats: Estimated diversity that came from one million T cells was considered an underestimate.

V gave up 0 bases and J gave up 7 bases, with 21 bases separating them. The germline V gene encodes CDR1 SGDLS and CDR2 YYNGEE. The CDR3 covers 17 residues. Turning to this clonotype: Its antigen is not known.

Primed by a sample-barcoded 5' primer and a J-beta primer mix, a second PCR proceeded for about 7 to 11 cycles. A template-switch adaptor with 12 random nucleotides tagged each cDNA molecule. TCRdb analysed the 5' RACE reads with MiXCR anew, one entry per CDR3 protein. The profile shows approximately 670,000 distinct CDR3 sequences, roughly 43% of them singletons. The draw of peripheral blood yielded 8.5 to 10 milliliters from each donor. The clonotype comes from a man aged 80 or over in good health. This rearrangement joins TRBV9 to TRBJ2-3, with a possible D match to TRBD1 (6 bases). The source material was blood. The CDR3: CASSVGGDTFYGNTQYF. In DNA, the CDR3 is TGTGCCAGCAGCGTAGGAGGGGACACCTTCTACGGGAATACGCAGTATTTT.